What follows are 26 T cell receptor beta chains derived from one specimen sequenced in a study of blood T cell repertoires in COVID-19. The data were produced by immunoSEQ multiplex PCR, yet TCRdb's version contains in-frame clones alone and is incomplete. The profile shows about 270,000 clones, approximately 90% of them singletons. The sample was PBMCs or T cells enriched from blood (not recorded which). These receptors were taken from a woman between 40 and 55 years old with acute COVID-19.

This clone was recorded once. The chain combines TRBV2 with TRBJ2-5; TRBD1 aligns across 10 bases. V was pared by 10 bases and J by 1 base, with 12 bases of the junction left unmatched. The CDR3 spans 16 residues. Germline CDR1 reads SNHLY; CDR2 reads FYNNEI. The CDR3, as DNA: TGTGCCACCTCCCGGGACAGGGGTTTAGGCCAAGAGACCCAGTACTTC. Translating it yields CATSRDRGLGQETQYF.

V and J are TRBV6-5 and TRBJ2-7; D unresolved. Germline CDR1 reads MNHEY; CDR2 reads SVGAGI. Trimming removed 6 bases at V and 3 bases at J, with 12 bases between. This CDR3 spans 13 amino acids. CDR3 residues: CASSASPSYEQYF. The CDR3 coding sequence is TGTGCCAGCAGCGCATCCCCTAGCTACGAGCAGTACTTC.

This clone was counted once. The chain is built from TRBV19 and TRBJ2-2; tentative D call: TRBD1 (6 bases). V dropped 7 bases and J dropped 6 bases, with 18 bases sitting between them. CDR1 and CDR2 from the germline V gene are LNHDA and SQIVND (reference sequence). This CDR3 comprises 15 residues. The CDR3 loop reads CASKKRTEVAGELFF. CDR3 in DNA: TGTGCCAGTAAAAAAAGGACAGAAGTCGCCGGGGAGCTGTTTTTT.

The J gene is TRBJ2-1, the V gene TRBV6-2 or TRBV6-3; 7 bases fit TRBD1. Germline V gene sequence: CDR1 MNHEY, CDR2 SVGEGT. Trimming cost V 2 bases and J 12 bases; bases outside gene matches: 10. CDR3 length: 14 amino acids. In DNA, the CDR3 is TGTGCCAGCAGTTACACGAATTACAGGGGTGGGCAGTTCTTC. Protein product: CASSYTNYRGGQFF.

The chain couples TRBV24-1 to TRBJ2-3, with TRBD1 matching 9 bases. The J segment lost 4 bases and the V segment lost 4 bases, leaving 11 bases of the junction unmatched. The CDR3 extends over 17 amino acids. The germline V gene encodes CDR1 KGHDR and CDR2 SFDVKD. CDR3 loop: CATSDRGTGMSPDTQYF. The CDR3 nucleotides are TGTGCCACCAGTGACCGAGGGACAGGGATGAGCCCAGATACGCAGTATTTT.

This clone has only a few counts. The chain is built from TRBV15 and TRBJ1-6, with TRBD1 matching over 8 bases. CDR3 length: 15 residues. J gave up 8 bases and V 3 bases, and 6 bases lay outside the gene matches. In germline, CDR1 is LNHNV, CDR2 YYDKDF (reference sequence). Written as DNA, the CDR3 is TGTGCCACCAGCAGGACAGGGGCTGAGGATTCACCCCTCCACTTT. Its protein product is CATSRTGAEDSPLHF.

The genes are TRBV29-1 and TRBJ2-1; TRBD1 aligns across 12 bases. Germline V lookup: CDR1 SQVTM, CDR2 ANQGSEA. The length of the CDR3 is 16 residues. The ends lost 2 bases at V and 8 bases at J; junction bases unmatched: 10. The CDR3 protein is CSVELSGQGAVYEQFF. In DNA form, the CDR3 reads TGCAGCGTTGAATTATCGGGACAGGGGGCAGTCTATGAGCAGTTCTTC.

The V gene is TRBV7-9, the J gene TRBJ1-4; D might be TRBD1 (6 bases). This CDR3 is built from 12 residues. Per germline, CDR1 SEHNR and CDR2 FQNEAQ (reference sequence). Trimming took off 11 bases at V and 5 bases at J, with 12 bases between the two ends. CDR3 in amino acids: CASRQENEKLFF. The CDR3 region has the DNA TGTGCCTCGAGACAGGAGAATGAAAAACTGTTTTTT. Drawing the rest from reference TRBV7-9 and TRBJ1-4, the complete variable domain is DTGVSQNPRHKITKRGQNVTFRCDPISEHNRLYWYRQTLGQGPEFLTYFQNEAQLEKSRLLSDRFSAERPKGSFSTLEIQRTEQGDSAMYLCASRQENEKLFFGSGTQLSVL.

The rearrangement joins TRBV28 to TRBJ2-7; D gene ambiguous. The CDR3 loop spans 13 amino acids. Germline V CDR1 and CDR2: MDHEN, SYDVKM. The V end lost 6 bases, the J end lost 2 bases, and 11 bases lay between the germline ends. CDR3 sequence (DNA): TGTGCCAGCAGGGCCCCCCTCGCCTACGAGCAGTACTTC. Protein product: CASRAPLAYEQYF.

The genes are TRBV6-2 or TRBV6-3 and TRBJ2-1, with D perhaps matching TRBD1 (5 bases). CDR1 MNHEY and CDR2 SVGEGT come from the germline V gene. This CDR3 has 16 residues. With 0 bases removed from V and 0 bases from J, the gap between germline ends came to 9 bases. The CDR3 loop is CASSYSKGFSYNEQFF. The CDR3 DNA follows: TGTGCCAGCAGTTACTCGAAGGGGTTCTCCTACAATGAGCAGTTCTTC.

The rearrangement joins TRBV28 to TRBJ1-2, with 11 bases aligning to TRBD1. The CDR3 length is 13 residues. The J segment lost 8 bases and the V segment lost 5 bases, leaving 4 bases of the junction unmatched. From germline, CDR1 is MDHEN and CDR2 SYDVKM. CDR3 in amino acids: CASSRTGGMGYTF. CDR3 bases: TGTGCCAGCAGTAGGACAGGGGGCATGGGCTACACCTTC.

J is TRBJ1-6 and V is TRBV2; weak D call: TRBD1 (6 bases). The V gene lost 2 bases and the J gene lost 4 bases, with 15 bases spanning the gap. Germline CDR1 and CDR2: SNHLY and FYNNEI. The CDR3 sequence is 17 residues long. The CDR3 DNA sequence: TGTGCCAGCAGTGAATTGCTGACAGGCTTTTATAATTCACCCCTCCACTTT. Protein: CASSELLTGFYNSPLHF.

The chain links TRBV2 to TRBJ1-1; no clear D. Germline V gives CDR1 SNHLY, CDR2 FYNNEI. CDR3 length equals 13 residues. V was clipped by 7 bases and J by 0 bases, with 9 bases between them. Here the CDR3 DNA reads TGTGCCAGCAAGACCGAGGTGAACACTGAAGCTTTCTTT. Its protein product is CASKTEVNTEAFF.

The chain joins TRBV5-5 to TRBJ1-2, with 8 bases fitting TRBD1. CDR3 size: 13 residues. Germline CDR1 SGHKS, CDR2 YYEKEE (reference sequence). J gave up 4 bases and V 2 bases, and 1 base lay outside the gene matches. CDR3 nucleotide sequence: TGTGCCAGCAGCTTTGGACAGGGCTATGGCTACACCTTC. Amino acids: CASSFGQGYGYTF.

CDR3 loop: CASNYGPGQGRTNEKLFF. In DNA, the CDR3 is TGTGCCAGCAACTATGGGCCCGGACAGGGTCGCACTAATGAAAAACTGTTTTTT. The gene calls are TRBV28 and TRBJ1-4, with 8 bases identical to TRBD1. Per the germline V gene, CDR1 is MDHEN and CDR2 is SYDVKM. The CDR3 is 18 amino acids. Losses at the gene ends were 7 bases for V and 2 bases for J; bases not matched to a gene: 15.

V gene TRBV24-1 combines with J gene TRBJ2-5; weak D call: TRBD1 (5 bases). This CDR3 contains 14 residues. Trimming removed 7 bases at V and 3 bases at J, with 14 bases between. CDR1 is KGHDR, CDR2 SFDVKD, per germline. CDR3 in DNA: TGTGCCACCAGCCGGTCGGGCAGGGAAGAGACCCAGTACTTC. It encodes CATSRSGREETQYF.

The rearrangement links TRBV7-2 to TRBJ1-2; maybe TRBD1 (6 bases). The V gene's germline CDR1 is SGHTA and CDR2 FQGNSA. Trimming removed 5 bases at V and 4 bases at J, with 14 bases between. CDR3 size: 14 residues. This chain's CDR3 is CASSAYRDPYGYTF. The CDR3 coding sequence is TGTGCCAGCAGCGCCTACAGGGACCCCTATGGCTACACCTTC.

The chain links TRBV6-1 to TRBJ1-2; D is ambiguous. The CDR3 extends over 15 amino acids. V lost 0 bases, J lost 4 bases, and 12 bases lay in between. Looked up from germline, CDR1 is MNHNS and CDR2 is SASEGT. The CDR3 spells CASSEAWQAVYGYTF. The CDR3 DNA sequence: TGTGCCAGCAGTGAAGCGTGGCAGGCTGTCTATGGCTACACCTTC.

The CDR3 here is CASSSSSGANVLTF. For the CDR3, the DNA is TGCGCCAGCAGCTCCAGCTCTGGGGCCAACGTCCTGACTTTC. The chain has TRBV5-1 and TRBJ2-6; D not resolved. The V end lost 3 bases, the J end lost 0 bases, and 4 bases lay between the germline ends. The germline gives CDR1 SGHRS, CDR2 YFSETQ. The CDR3 spans 14 residues.

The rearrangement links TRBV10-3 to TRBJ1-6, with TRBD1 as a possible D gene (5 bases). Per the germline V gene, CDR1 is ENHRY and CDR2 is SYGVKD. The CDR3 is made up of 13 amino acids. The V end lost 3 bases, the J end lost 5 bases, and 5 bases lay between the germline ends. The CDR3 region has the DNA TGTGCCATCAGTGAAGGGGATAATTCACCCCTCCACTTT. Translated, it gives CAISEGDNSPLHF.

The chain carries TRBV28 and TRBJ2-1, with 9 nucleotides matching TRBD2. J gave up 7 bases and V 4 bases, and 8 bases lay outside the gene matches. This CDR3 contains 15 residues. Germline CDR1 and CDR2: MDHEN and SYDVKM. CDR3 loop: CASSSLAGGQNEQFF. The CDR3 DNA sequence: TGTGCCAGCAGTTCCTTGGCGGGGGGGCAAAATGAGCAGTTCTTC.

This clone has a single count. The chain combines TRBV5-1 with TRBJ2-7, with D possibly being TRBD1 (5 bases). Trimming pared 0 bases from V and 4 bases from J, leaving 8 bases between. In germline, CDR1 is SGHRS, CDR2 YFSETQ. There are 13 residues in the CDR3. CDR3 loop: CASSLGQKYEQYF. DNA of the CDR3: TGCGCCAGCAGCTTGGGACAGAAGTACGAGCAGTACTTC.

This CDR3 reads CASSSRGGGLSQPQHF. The CDR3 bases are TGTGCCAGCAGCTCCCGAGGGGGGGGACTGTCCCAGCCCCAGCATTTT. J is TRBJ1-5 and V is TRBV12-1. TRBV12-1 is a recognized pseudogene. This CDR3 is 16 amino acids long.

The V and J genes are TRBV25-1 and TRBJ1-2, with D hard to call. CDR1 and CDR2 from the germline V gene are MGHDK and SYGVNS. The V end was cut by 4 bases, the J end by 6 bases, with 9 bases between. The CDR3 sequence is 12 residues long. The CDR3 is CASSGIDNGYTF. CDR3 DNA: TGTGCCAGCAGTGGGATCGACAATGGCTACACCTTC.

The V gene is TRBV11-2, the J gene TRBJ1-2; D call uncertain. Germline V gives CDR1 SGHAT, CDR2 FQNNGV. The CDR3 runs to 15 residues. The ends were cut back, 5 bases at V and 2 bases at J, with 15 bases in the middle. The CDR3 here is CASSPIGDLNYGYTF. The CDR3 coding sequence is TGTGCCAGCAGCCCTATCGGAGACCTGAACTATGGCTACACCTTC.

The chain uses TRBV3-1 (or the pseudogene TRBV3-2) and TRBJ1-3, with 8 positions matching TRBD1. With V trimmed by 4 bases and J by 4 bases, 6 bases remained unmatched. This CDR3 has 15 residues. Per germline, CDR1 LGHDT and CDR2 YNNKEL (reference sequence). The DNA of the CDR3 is TGTGCCAGCAGCCTCGTCAGGGGGCTAGGAAACACCATATATTTT. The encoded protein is CASSLVRGLGNTIYF.